A single sample gave rise to the 27 T cell receptor beta chains below, sequenced in a study of glioma-infiltrating T cells after dendritic cell vaccination (dated by TCRdb to about 2016). The intended sense of this specimen's time point label: after dendritic cell vaccination, including at tumor progression/relapse. Library preparation was by the immunoSEQ multiplex PCR assay. TCRdb holds this immuneACCESS table with in-frame rearrangements only. Some clones are missing; in checked studies, unresolved V genes explain under half, and the rest has no known cause. The sample table records about 50,000 clones; about nine tenths of these occur just once. The top ten clones comprise about 5% of the sample. The input for sequencing was blood, taken after dendritic cell vaccination. These receptors were taken from a human donor with glioblastoma.

The chain joins TRBV28 to TRBJ1-2, with 7 bases that match TRBD1. The CDR3 runs to 18 residues. Germline assignment: CDR1 MDHEN and CDR2 SYDVKM. The junction had 21 bases not matched to a gene; V was cut back by 3 bases and J by 8 bases. The CDR3 DNA reads TGTGCCAGCAGTTTCTCTATGCGGTTACGGGACAGTGAGAGCGGCTACACCTTC. Its translation is CASSFSMRLRDSESGYTF.

CDR3 in DNA: TGTGCCAGCAGCCCCGGGACTTTTGACAATGAGCAGTTCTTC. Protein sequence: CASSPGTFDNEQFF. This sequence joins TRBV5-4 and TRBJ2-1, with D possibly matching TRBD2 (6 bases). Germline V gene data show CDR1 as SGHNT and CDR2 as YYREEE (reference sequence). V lost 4 bases and J 5 bases, leaving 13 bases between the germline ends. The CDR3 has 14 residues.

This chain uses TRBV10-3 with TRBJ1-6; D is unresolved. Looked up from germline, CDR1 is ENHRY and CDR2 is SYGVKD. With 10 bases removed from V and 6 bases from J, the gap between germline ends came to 25 bases. The CDR3 has 17 residues. DNA for the CDR3: TGTGCCACCCTGGACTTGGCCGGAGCGGGGAGTAATTCACCCCTCCACTTT. It encodes CATLDLAGAGSNSPLHF.

The rearrangement links TRBV2 to TRBJ1-2; a possible D gene is TRBD1 (5 bases). Trimming left V 1 base short and J 8 bases short, with 11 bases between. From germline, CDR1 is SNHLY and CDR2 FYNNEI. The CDR3 contains 13 residues. CDR3 residues: CASSEEWGLGYTF. CDR3 nucleotides: TGTGCCAGCAGTGAAGAATGGGGCCTCGGCTACACCTTC. Complete variable domain (other parts from reference TRBV2 and TRBJ1-2): EPEVTQTPSHQVTQMGQEVILRCVPISNHLYFYWYRQILGQKVEFLVSFYNNEISEKSEIFDDQFSVERPDGSNFTLKIRSTKLEDSAMYFCASSEEWGLGYTFGSGTRLTVV.

The chain is built from TRBV7-8 and TRBJ1-3, with TRBD1 matching 7 bases. The V gene end was trimmed by 5 bases and the J gene end by 1 base; junction bases not matched to a gene: 8. Germline assignment: CDR1 SGHVS and CDR2 FQNEAQ. The CDR3 runs 16 residues. The CDR3 nucleotides read TGTGCCAGCAGCGCGACAGGGTGGGGGTCTGGAAACACCATATATTTT. It translates to CASSATGWGSGNTIYF.

The rearrangement joins TRBV4-1 to TRBJ2-7; 9 bases line up with TRBD1. The CDR3 is 14 amino acids. In germline, CDR1 is MGHRA, CDR2 YSYEKL. Trimming removed 6 bases from V and 3 bases from J; junction bases left unmatched: 6. The CDR3 sequence is CASRTGTGSYEQYF. The DNA of the CDR3 is TGCGCCAGCAGGACCGGGACAGGGAGCTACGAGCAGTACTTC.

This chain connects TRBV11-2 to TRBJ2-7; 10 positions agree with TRBD1. The length of the CDR3 is 14 residues. The V and J ends lost 5 bases and 4 bases, in that order; junction bases with no gene match: 5. From germline, CDR1 is SGHAT and CDR2 FQNNGV. CDR3 sequence reads: CASSPGTGAYEQYF. The CDR3 region has the DNA TGTGCCAGCAGCCCAGGGACAGGGGCGTACGAGCAGTACTTC. Full variable domain (outside the CDR3, taken from reference TRBV11-2 and TRBJ2-7): EAGVAQSPRYKIIEKRQSVAFWCNPISGHATLYWYQQILGQGPKLLIQFQNNGVVDDSQLPKDRFSAERLKGVDSTLKIQPAKLEDSAVYLCASSPGTGAYEQYFGPGTRLTVT.

This sequence joins TRBV11-3 and TRBJ1-1; D might be TRBD1 (5 bases). CDR3 size: 14 residues. V was cut by 2 bases and J by 1 base, with 8 bases left in between. The V gene's germline CDR1 is SGHNT and CDR2 YENEEA. As DNA, the CDR3 is TGTGCCAGCAGCTTAAGGGGTGGGAACACTGAAGCTTTCTTT. Protein product: CASSLRGGNTEAFF.

The rearrangement links TRBV5-1 to TRBJ2-1, with D possibly matching TRBD2 (6 bases). This CDR3 has 17 residues. Trimming removed 0 bases at V and 4 bases at J, with 17 bases between. Germline V gene lookup returns CDR1 SGHRS and CDR2 YFSETQ. This CDR3 is CASSLGVGGVAYNEQFF. DNA of the CDR3: TGCGCCAGCAGCTTGGGTGTTGGCGGGGTCGCTTACAATGAGCAGTTCTTC.

The chain couples TRBV9 to TRBJ1-1; 10 nucleotides match TRBD1. After removal of 0 bases from V and 5 bases from J, the junction contained 4 bases not matched to a gene. CDR3 size: 15 residues. Germline V gene data show CDR1 as SGDLS and CDR2 as YYNGEE. The CDR3 loop reads CASSVGQGARTEAFF. The CDR3 DNA is TGTGCCAGCAGCGTAGGACAGGGGGCTAGGACTGAAGCTTTCTTT.

The genes are TRBV29-1 and TRBJ2-7; TRBD2 matches at 8 bases. The germline V gene has CDR1 SQVTM and CDR2 ANQGSEA. The CDR3 has 14 amino acids. In DNA form, the CDR3 reads TGCAGGCCCGGGGGGGAGGGTAGCTCCTACGAGCAGTACTTC. Translation gives CRPGGEGSSYEQYF.

Notes on this clone: One junction end disagrees with the germline gene, perhaps due to a read error. The rearrangement uses TRBV19 and TRBJ1-1, with 8 bases aligning to TRBD1. Germline V CDR1 and CDR2: LNHDA, SQIVND (reference sequence). The CDR3 sequence is 16 residues long. The CDR3: CASSLDPDRGRTEAFF. The CDR3 DNA reads TGTGCCAGTAGTTTAGATCCCGACAGGGGCAGGACTGAAGCTTTCTTT.

The chain recombines TRBV19 with TRBJ1-5, with D perhaps TRBD1 (5 bases). Germline CDR1 LNHDA, CDR2 SQIVND (reference sequence). Trimming removed 6 bases at V and 6 bases at J, with 15 bases between. CDR3 length: 14 amino acids. The CDR3 sequence: CASRYRGVSQPQHF. CDR3 sequence (DNA): TGTGCCAGTAGGTACCGGGGGGTTTCTCAGCCCCAGCATTTT. Drawing the rest from reference TRBV19 and TRBJ1-5, the complete variable domain is DGGITQSPKYLFRKEGQNVTLSCEQNLNHDAMYWYRQDPGQGLRLIYYSQIVNDFQKGDIAEGYSVSREKKESFPLTVTSAQKNPTAFYLCASRYRGVSQPQHFGDGTRLSIL.

The CDR3 DNA reads TGTGCCAGCAGCAGCCCTAGCGGGAGGGTCTACGAGCAGTACTTC. It encodes CASSSPSGRVYEQYF. The J gene is TRBJ2-7, the V gene TRBV21-1; the table calls TRBD2, which could not be checked here. TRBV21-1 is assigned pseudogene status. The CDR3 covers 15 residues.

The chain carries TRBV27 and TRBJ1-1; D is unresolved. The germline V gene encodes CDR1 MNHEY and CDR2 SMNVEV (reference sequence). Trimming removed 6 bases from V and 8 bases from J, with 19 bases in between. The CDR3 has 14 amino acids. CDR3 in DNA: TGTGCCAGCAGCTCCCTTGCGGGTAGTATCGAAGCTTTCTTT. It translates to CASSSLAGSIEAFF.

The rearrangement joins TRBV6-5 to TRBJ2-3, with D tentatively TRBD1 (5 bases). Germline CDR1 and CDR2: MNHEY and SVGAGI. The CDR3 is made up of 14 amino acids. V lost 3 bases and J 6 bases, leaving 13 bases between the germline ends. The CDR3 protein is CASSYRRASDTQYF. The CDR3 nucleotides are TGTGCCAGCAGTTATCGCAGGGCGTCGGATACGCAGTATTTT.

This clone was observed a few times. This chain connects TRBV19 to TRBJ2-3, with 10 bases aligning to TRBD2. CDR1 is LNHDA, CDR2 SQIVND, per germline (reference sequence). The V and J ends lost 8 bases and 4 bases, in that order; junction bases with no gene match: 15. This CDR3 has 17 amino acids. The CDR3 protein is CASSAIGSTSGADTQYF. The CDR3 DNA follows: TGTGCCAGTTCTGCTATCGGGAGTACTAGCGGGGCAGATACGCAGTATTTT. The whole variable domain, remainder taken from reference TRBV19 and TRBJ2-3, is DGGITQSPKYLFRKEGQNVTLSCEQNLNHDAMYWYRQDPGQGLRLIYYSQIVNDFQKGDIAEGYSVSREKKESFPLTVTSAQKNPTAFYLCASSAIGSTSGADTQYFGPGTRLTVL.

The CDR3 DNA reads TGTGCCAGCAGCTTAGACTGGGACAATGGGGAGCAGTACTTC. Its translation: CASSLDWDNGEQYF. The chain links TRBV7-9 to TRBJ2-7; perhaps TRBD1 as D (6 bases). Germline values: CDR1 SEHNR, CDR2 FQNEAQ (reference sequence). The CDR3 extends over 14 amino acids. Trimming cost V 1 base and J 7 bases, with 14 bases left between them.

The J gene is TRBJ2-1, the V gene TRBV19; weak D call: TRBD1 (5 bases). The CDR3 spans 11 residues. V dropped 3 bases and J dropped 9 bases, with 6 bases sitting between them. Germline V lookup: CDR1 LNHDA, CDR2 SQIVND (reference sequence). The CDR3 spells CASSIQGEQFF. The CDR3 DNA is TGTGCCAGTAGTATTCAGGGTGAGCAGTTCTTC. Variable domain in full (rest from reference TRBV19 and TRBJ2-1): DGGITQSPKYLFRKEGQNVTLSCEQNLNHDAMYWYRQDPGQGLRLIYYSQIVNDFQKGDIAEGYSVSREKKESFPLTVTSAQKNPTAFYLCASSIQGEQFFGPGTRLTVL.

The rearrangement uses TRBV6-5 and TRBJ1-2, with 7 nucleotides matching TRBD1. CDR1 is MNHEY and CDR2 is SVGAGI in the germline V gene. The V segment lost 6 bases and the J segment 6 bases; nucleotides outside the gene matches: 7. The CDR3 is 13 amino acids. CDR3 DNA sequence: TGTGCCAGCAGCTATGACAGGGTCAATGGCTACACCTTC. As protein: CASSYDRVNGYTF.

This sequence joins TRBV27 and TRBJ1-2; 7 bases agree with TRBD1. V trimming: 6 bases; J trimming: 0 bases; junction bases outside the gene matches: 10. The CDR3 sequence is 16 residues long. Germline V gene sequence: CDR1 MNHEY, CDR2 SMNVEV (reference sequence). Here the CDR3 DNA reads TGTGCCAGCAGGCGGGCGGGGGGACAGTCTAACTATGGCTACACCTTC. Its protein is CASRRAGGQSNYGYTF.

The chain links TRBV4-1 to TRBJ2-7; 10 bases agree with TRBD1. CDR1 is MGHRA and CDR2 is YSYEKL in the germline V gene. J gave up 4 bases and V 4 bases, and 7 bases lay outside the gene matches. The CDR3 runs 15 residues. The CDR3 is CASSRDRGKFYEQYF. The CDR3 coding sequence is TGCGCCAGCAGCCGGGACAGGGGTAAATTTTACGAGCAGTACTTC.

V gene TRBV21-1 combines with J gene TRBJ1-2; the table's D call, TRBD1, was not checked against the DNA. TRBV21-1 is shown as a pseudogene. CDR3 length equals 15 residues. The CDR3 loop is CASRPTGELLRGYTF. The DNA for the CDR3 is TGTGCCAGCAGGCCGACAGGGGAACTTCTACGGGGCTACACCTTC.

The chain combines TRBV5-6 with TRBJ2-1, with D possibly matching TRBD2 (5 bases). Germline CDR1 is SGHDT and CDR2 is YYEEEE. The CDR3 loop spans 14 amino acids. The germline V and J ends were trimmed by 0 bases and 6 bases, with 10 bases remaining between them. The CDR3 bases are TGTGCCAGCAGCTTGGTAGCGACGGGCAATGAGCAGTTCTTC. Its protein product is CASSLVATGNEQFF.

The chain links TRBV28 to TRBJ2-7, with TRBD2 identical over 7 bases. Trimming at V came to 6 bases and at J to 3 bases, leaving 8 bases not matched to a gene. Germline assignment: CDR1 MDHEN and CDR2 SYDVKM. This CDR3 is 14 amino acids long. The CDR3 DNA is TGTGCCAGCAGCCGCTTGGGGGGGAACTACGAGCAGTACTTC. Amino acids: CASSRLGGNYEQYF.

The chain is built from TRBV28 and TRBJ2-1; maybe TRBD2 (6 bases). This CDR3 contains 16 residues. Germline loops: CDR1 MDHEN, CDR2 SYDVKM. The V end lost 7 bases, the J end lost 4 bases, and 20 bases lay between the germline ends. In DNA, the CDR3 is TGTGCCAGCACCCAACTAGGGGACTGGGGATACAATGAGCAGTTCTTC. Translation gives CASTQLGDWGYNEQFF.

The chain joins TRBV4-3 to TRBJ1-2; D perhaps matches TRBD1 (5 bases). The V end was cut by 0 bases, the J end by 4 bases, with 6 bases between. Germline assignment: CDR1 LGHNA and CDR2 YSLEER. The CDR3 is made up of 13 amino acids. CDR3 DNA sequence: TGCGCCAGCAGCCAAGATAGGGGCTATGGCTACACCTTC. The encoded protein is CASSQDRGYGYTF.